This record concerns one TCR beta chain sequence. This specimen comes from a study of blood T cell repertoires in COVID-19. About the study: Samples representing acute and convalescent COVID-19 were sourced from the United States, Italy and Spain. The analysed material was cDNA or gDNA that came from T cells, B-cell-depleted T cells, or PBMCs.

Per the authors' pipeline: Nucleated cell number was recorded as an estimate derived from reference gene primer amplification. The method was immunoSEQ multiplex PCR; TCRdb's version includes in-frame clones alone and lacks a portion of them. D and trimming come from the DNA, and the V and J calls and clone size come from that table. The sample lists approximately 260,000 clones; 80% to 90% were seen once. The specimen was peripheral blood. The receptor comes from a woman in her 70s with acute or convalescent COVID-19.

The DNA for the CDR3 is TGTGCCACCAGCAGGGGGGGGGCAGGGACGAACGGCTACACCTTC. Translating gives CATSRGGAGTNGYTF. The chain recombines TRBV15 with TRBJ1-2, with a weak D call TRBD1 (6 bases). This CDR3 is built from 15 residues. The V gene lost 3 bases and the J gene lost 8 bases, with 19 bases spanning the gap. CDR1 and CDR2 from the germline V gene are LNHNV and YYDKDF (reference sequence).